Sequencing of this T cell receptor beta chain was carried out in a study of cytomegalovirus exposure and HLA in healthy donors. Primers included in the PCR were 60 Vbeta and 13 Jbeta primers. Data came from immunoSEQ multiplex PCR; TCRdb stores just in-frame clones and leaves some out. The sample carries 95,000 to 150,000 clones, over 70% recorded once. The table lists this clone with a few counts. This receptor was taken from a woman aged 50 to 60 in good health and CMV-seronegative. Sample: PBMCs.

The CDR3 loop reads CASSQDFGGNEQFF. The CDR3 DNA sequence: TGTGCCAGCAGCCAAGATTTCGGGGGGAATGAGCAGTTCTTC. The gene calls are TRBV4-2 and TRBJ2-1; 7 positions agree with TRBD2. The CDR3 runs to 14 residues. V shed 0 bases, J shed 7 bases, and the junction held 3 bases outside the gene matches. Germline CDR1 LGHNA, CDR2 YNFKEQ.